Listed here is a single T cell receptor beta chain. Its specificity is unknown. The data are from a study of lymphopenia after photon versus proton radiotherapy. Measured with immunoSEQ multiplex PCR; TCRdb has only the in-frame clones, and not every one. Among about 26,000 clones listed, about 85% were seen once. V lost 6 bases and J 0 bases, leaving 11 bases between the germline ends. From germline, CDR1 is LGHNA and CDR2 YSLEER. This CDR3 region has 14 residues. Study-wide results and limits: After the lymphocyte nadir, photon-treated repertoires showed oligoclonal expansion, especially of CD8+ Temra cells. Photon-treated patients lost naive T cells and TCR diversity; proton-treated stayed stable. Better survival with proton therapy was suggested as possible, not demonstrated.

This specimen was peripheral blood, taken from a patient treated with photon-based radiotherapy. The V and J genes are TRBV4-3 and TRBJ1-1; D possibly corresponds to TRBD1 (5 bases). The sequence was collected from a man aged 30 to 45 with gastric cancer. CDR3 sequence: CASRPGTVNTEAFF. The CDR3 bases are TGCGCCAGCAGACCCGGGACGGTGAACACTGAAGCTTTCTTT.